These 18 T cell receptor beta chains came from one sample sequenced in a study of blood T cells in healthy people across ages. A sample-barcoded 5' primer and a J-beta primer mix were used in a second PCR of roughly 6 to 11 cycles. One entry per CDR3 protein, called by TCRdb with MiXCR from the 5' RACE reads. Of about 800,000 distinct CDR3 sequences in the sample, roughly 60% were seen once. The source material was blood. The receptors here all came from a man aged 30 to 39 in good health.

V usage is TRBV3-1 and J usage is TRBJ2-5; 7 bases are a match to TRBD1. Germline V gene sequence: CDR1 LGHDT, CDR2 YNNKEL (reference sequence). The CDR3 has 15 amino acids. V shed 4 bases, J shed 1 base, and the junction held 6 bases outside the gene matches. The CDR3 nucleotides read TGTGCCAGCAGCCCCCCCGGGACAGCCCAAGAGACCCAGTACTTC. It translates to CASSPPGTAQETQYF.

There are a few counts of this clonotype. CDR3 in amino acids: CASNPGDSYEQYF. For the CDR3, the DNA is TGTGCCAGCAATCCAGGGGATTCCTACGAGCAGTACTTC. The rearrangement uses TRBV6-2 or TRBV6-3 and TRBJ2-7; D perhaps matches TRBD1 (6 bases). V lost 7 bases, J lost 1 base, and 11 bases lay in between. This CDR3 is 13 amino acids long. Germline loops: CDR1 MNHEY, CDR2 SVGEGT.

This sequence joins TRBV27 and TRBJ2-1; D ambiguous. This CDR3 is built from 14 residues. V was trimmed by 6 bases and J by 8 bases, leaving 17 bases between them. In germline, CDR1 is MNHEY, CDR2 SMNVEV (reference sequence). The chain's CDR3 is CASRRTQTIDEQFF. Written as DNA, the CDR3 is TGTGCCAGCAGAAGGACCCAGACCATTGATGAGCAGTTCTTC.

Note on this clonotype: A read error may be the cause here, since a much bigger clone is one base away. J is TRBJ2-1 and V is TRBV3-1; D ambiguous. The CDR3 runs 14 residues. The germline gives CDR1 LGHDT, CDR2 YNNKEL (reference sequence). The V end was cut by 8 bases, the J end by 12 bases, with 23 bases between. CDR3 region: CASGPGLALERQFF. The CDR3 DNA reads TGTGCCAGCGGACCGGGCCTCGCTTTAGAGAGGCAGTTCTTC.

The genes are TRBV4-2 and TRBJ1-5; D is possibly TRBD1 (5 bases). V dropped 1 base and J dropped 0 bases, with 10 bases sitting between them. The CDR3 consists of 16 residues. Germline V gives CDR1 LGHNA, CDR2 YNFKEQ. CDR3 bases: TGTGCCAGCAGCCAAGTCAGGGAGGGTAGCAATCAGCCCCAGCATTTT. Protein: CASSQVREGSNQPQHF.

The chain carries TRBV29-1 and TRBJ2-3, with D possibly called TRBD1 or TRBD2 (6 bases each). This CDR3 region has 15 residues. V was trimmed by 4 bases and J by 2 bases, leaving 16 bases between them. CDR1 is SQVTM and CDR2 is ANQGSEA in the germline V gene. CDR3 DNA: TGCAGCGTTGTTGGGGGGCCCCCCACCACAGATACGCAGTATTTT. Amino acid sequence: CSVVGGPPTTDTQYF.

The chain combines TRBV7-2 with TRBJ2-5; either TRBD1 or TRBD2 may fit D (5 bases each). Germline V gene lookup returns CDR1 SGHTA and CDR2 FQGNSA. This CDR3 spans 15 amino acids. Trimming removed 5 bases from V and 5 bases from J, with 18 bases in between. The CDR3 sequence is CASSRYTRWGETQYF. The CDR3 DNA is TGTGCCAGCAGCCGCTACACCAGGTGGGGGGAGACCCAGTACTTC.

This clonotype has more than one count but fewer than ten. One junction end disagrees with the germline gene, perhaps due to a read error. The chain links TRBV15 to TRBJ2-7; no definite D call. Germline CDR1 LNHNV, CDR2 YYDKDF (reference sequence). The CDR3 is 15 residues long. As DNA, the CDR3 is TGTGCTACCAGCAGAGATAAGGACCCTGGGGACGAGCAGTACTTC. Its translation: CATSRDKDPGDEQYF.

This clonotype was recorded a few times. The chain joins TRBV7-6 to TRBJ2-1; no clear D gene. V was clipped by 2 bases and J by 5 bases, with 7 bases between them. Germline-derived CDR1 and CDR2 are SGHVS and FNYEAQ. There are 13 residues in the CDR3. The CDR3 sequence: CASSLTWNNEQFF. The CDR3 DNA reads TGTGCCAGCAGCTTAACGTGGAACAATGAGCAGTTCTTC. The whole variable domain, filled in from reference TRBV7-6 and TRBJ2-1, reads GAGVSQSPRYKVTKRGQDVALRCDPISGHVSLYWYRQALGQGPEFLTYFNYEAQQDKSGLPNDRFSAERPEGSISTLTIQRTEQRDSAMYRCASSLTWNNEQFFGPGTRLTVL.

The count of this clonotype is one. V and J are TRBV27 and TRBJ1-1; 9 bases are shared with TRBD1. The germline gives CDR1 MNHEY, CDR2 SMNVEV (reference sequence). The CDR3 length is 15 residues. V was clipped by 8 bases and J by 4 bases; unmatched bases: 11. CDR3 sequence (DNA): TGTGCCAGCGGCCGGGACAGGGTTTTTATCACTGAAGCTTTCTTT. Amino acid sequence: CASGRDRVFITEAFF.

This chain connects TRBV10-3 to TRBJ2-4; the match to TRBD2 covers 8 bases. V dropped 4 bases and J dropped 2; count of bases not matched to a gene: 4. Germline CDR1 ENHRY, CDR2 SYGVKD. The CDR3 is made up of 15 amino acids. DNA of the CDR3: TGTGCCATCAGTGTTAGCGGGGTTTCCAAAAACATTCAGTACTTC. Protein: CAISVSGVSKNIQYF.

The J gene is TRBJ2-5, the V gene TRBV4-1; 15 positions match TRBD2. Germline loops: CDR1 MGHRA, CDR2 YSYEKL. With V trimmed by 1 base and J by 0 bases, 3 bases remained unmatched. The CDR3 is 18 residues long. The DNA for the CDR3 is TGCGCCAGCAGCCAAGGGACTAGCGGGAGGGCCTACCAAGAGACCCAGTACTTC. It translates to CASSQGTSGRAYQETQYF.

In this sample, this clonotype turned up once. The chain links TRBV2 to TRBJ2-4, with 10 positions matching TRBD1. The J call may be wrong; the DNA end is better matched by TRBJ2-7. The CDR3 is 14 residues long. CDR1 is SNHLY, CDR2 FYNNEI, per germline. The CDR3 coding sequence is TGTGCCAGCAACCCGGGACAGGGGTATAACGAGCAGTACTTC. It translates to CASNPGQGYNEQYF.

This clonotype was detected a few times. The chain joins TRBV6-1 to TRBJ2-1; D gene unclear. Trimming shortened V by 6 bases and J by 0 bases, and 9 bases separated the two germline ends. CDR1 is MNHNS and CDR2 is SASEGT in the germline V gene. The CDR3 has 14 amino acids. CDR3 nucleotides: TGTGCCAGCAGGGGCAGGAGCTCCTACAATGAGCAGTTCTTC. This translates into CASRGRSSYNEQFF.

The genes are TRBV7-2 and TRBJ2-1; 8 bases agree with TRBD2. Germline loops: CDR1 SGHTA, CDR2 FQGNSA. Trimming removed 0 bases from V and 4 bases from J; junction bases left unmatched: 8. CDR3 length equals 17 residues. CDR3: CASSLASGGYRYNEQFF. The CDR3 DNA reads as TGTGCCAGCAGCTTAGCCAGCGGGGGTTACCGTTACAATGAGCAGTTCTTC.

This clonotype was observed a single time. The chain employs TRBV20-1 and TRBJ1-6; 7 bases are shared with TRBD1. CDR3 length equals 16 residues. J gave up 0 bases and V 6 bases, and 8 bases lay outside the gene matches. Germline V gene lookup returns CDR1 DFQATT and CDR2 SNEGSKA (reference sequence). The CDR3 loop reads CSAEGQASSYNSPLHF. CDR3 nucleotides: TGCAGTGCAGAAGGACAGGCGAGCTCCTATAATTCACCCCTCCACTTT.

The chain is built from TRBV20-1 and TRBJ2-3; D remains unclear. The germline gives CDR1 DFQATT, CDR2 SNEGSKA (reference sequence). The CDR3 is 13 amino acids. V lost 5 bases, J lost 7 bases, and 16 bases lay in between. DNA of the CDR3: TGCAGTGCTCGGAACATGGCCGCTTATACGCAGTATTTT. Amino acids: CSARNMAAYTQYF.

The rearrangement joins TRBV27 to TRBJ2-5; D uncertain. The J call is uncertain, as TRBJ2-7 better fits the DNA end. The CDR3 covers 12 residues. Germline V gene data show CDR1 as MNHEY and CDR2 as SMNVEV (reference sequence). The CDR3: CASSPLDGEQYF. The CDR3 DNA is TGTGCCAGCAGTCCCCTGGACGGCGAGCAGTACTTC.